The 18 T cell receptor beta chains below come from one sample, sequenced in a study of cytotoxic CD8 clonotypes in ibrutinib-treated CLL. Assay: immunoSEQ multiplex PCR; the TCRdb copy retains only in-frame clones and omits some. Among about 140,000 clones listed, 91% were seen once. Sequenced here: PBMCs, sampled after 12 months of ibrutinib treatment. These receptor sequences come from a human donor with chronic lymphocytic leukemia.

The V and J genes are TRBV2 and TRBJ2-4; perhaps TRBD2 as D (6 bases). Germline V lookup: CDR1 SNHLY, CDR2 FYNNEI. The CDR3 covers 19 residues. The V gene lost 6 bases and the J gene lost 0 bases, with 24 bases spanning the gap. CDR3: CASSRPDYRDVLAKNIQYF. CDR3 sequence (DNA): TGTGCCAGCAGCCGACCGGACTACAGAGACGTCCTAGCCAAAAACATTCAGTACTTC. Using reference TRBV2 and TRBJ2-4 for the parts outside the CDR3, the full variable domain is EPEVTQTPSHQVTQMGQEVILRCVPISNHLYFYWYRQILGQKVEFLVSFYNNEISEKSEIFDDQFSVERPDGSNFTLKIRSTKLEDSAMYFCASSRPDYRDVLAKNIQYFGAGTRLSVL.

The chain combines TRBV29-1 with TRBJ2-1; D not certain. CDR1 is SQVTM, CDR2 ANQGSEA, per germline. V gave up 6 bases and J gave up 8 bases, with 11 bases separating them. CDR3 length: 11 residues. The CDR3 DNA reads TGCAGCGTGGGATGGAGCGATGAGCAGTTCTTC. It is translated as CSVGWSDEQFF.

V usage is TRBV28 and J usage is TRBJ2-7; D gene ambiguous. The V gene's germline CDR1 is MDHEN and CDR2 SYDVKM. V dropped 3 bases and J dropped 4 bases, with 4 bases sitting between them. The CDR3 has 11 amino acids. Here the CDR3 reads CASSFYYEQYF. In DNA form, the CDR3 reads TGTGCCAGCAGTTTTTATTACGAGCAGTACTTC.

The rearrangement joins TRBV15 to TRBJ2-3; 10 bases agree with TRBD2. The CDR3 contains 16 residues. With V trimmed by 3 bases and J by 3 bases, 6 bases remained unmatched. Germline CDR1 reads LNHNV; CDR2 reads YYDKDF (reference sequence). The CDR3 coding sequence is TGTGCCACCAGCAGCGCCAGGACTAGCGGAACAGATACGCAGTATTTT. It yields the protein CATSSARTSGTDTQYF.

The rearrangement joins TRBV9 to TRBJ1-4; D unclear. Germline V gene sequence: CDR1 SGDLS, CDR2 YYNGEE. This CDR3 is built from 15 residues. Trimming cost V 0 bases and J 8 bases, with 14 bases left between them. The CDR3 DNA reads as TGTGCCAGCAGCGTAGCTCTGACGAATGGGGAAAAACTGTTTTTT. This translates into CASSVALTNGEKLFF.

The J gene is TRBJ2-7, the V gene TRBV7-9, with D perhaps given as TRBD1 or TRBD2 (6 bases each). This CDR3 comprises 16 residues. Germline assignment: CDR1 SEHNR and CDR2 FQNEAQ (reference sequence). V was clipped by 5 bases and J by 1 base, with 18 bases between them. The CDR3 sequence: CASSPRGPLGSYEQYF. The CDR3 nucleotides read TGTGCCAGCAGCCCTCGGGGGCCTTTGGGGTCCTACGAGCAGTACTTC.

The V gene is TRBV9, the J gene TRBJ1-1, with a tentative D call TRBD1 (5 bases). CDR3 length: 15 amino acids. V dropped 4 bases and J dropped 0 bases, with 13 bases sitting between them. Germline V gene lookup returns CDR1 SGDLS and CDR2 YYNGEE. CDR3 residues: CASSLRDGMNTEAFF. CDR3 nucleotide sequence: TGTGCCAGCAGCCTCCGGGACGGTATGAACACTGAAGCTTTCTTT. The variable domain in full, completed from reference TRBV9 and TRBJ1-1, reads DSGVTQTPKHLITATGQRVTLRCSPRSGDLSVYWYQQSLDQGLQFLIQYYNGEERAKGNILERFSAQQFPDLHSELNLSSLELGDSALYFCASSLRDGMNTEAFFGQGTRLTVV.

The rearrangement uses TRBV18 and TRBJ1-1; D is undetermined. There are 14 residues in the CDR3. CDR1 is KGHSH and CDR2 is LQKENI in the germline V gene. V was shortened by 3 bases and J by 0 bases, with 8 bases between the two germline ends. The CDR3 protein is CASSPSNMNTEAFF. In nucleotides, the CDR3 is TGTGCCAGCTCACCCAGTAATATGAACACTGAAGCTTTCTTT.

A note on this clone: At one boundary the junction diverges from the germline segment, which might be a read error. The chain links TRBV7-7 to TRBJ2-5; D uncertain. CDR1 and CDR2 (germline): SSHAT, FNYEAQ (reference sequence). The CDR3 runs 13 residues. The CDR3 loop is CASSFNYQETQYF. In DNA form, the CDR3 reads TGTGCTAGCAGCTTTAATTACCAAGAGACCCAGTACTTC.

The V gene is TRBV1, the J gene TRBJ2-3; TRBD2, the D gene given by the table, was not confirmed from the DNA. TRBV1 is a known pseudogene. The CDR3 runs to 20 residues. CDR3 region: CTSSQEPPAVGRERPDTQYF. The CDR3 DNA reads TGCACCAGCAGCCAAGAACCACCGGCCGTAGGGCGGGAACGGCCAGATACGCAGTATTTT.

The V gene is TRBV27, the J gene TRBJ1-5; 8 bases line up with TRBD1. The ends lost 0 bases at V and 9 bases at J; junction bases unmatched: 10. The CDR3 consists of 16 residues. The germline V gene encodes CDR1 MNHEY and CDR2 SMNVEV (reference sequence). CDR3 nucleotide sequence: TGTGCCAGCAGTTTATCAGGGCAGGGGGCGGGTCTGCCCCAGCATTTT. Its translation is CASSLSGQGAGLPQHF.

J is TRBJ2-3 and V is TRBV6-6, with 9 bases aligning to TRBD1. Germline-derived CDR1 and CDR2 are MNHNY and SVGAGI (reference sequence). This CDR3 is built from 15 residues. Unmatched junction bases numbered 9, after V lost 5 bases and J lost 6 bases. This chain's CDR3 is CASSGNTGGADTQYF. The CDR3 DNA reads TGTGCCAGCAGTGGTAATACAGGGGGCGCGGATACGCAGTATTTT.

The rearrangement links TRBV7-9 to TRBJ1-2; D gene uncertain. The V gene's germline CDR1 is SEHNR and CDR2 FQNEAQ (reference sequence). CDR3 size: 15 residues. V was pared by 5 bases and J by 7 bases, with 20 bases between. CDR3 residues: CASSATMGGVSGYTF. DNA for the CDR3: TGTGCCAGCAGCGCGACGATGGGCGGCGTGAGTGGCTACACCTTC.

The CDR3 sequence is CASSIDEGRNTEAFF. In DNA, the CDR3 is TGTGCCAGTAGTATAGATGAGGGGCGGAACACTGAAGCTTTCTTT. The chain uses TRBV19 and TRBJ1-1; possible D gene TRBD1, 5 bases. The V gene's germline CDR1 is LNHDA and CDR2 SQIVND (reference sequence). V was trimmed by 0 bases and J by 1 base, leaving 9 bases between them. This CDR3 region has 15 residues.

The chain has TRBV27 and TRBJ2-3; D assignment may be TRBD1 or TRBD2 (5 bases each). The CDR3 has 14 residues. The germline CDR1 and CDR2 sequences are MNHEY and SMNVEV (reference sequence). Between the trimmed V and J ends, which lost 5 bases and 3 bases, there was a span of 12 bases. The CDR3 protein is CASSDVGGTDTQYF. For the CDR3, the DNA is TGTGCCAGCAGTGATGTTGGGGGAACAGATACGCAGTATTTT.

The rearrangement uses TRBV19 and TRBJ1-5; no definite D call. Germline CDR1 is LNHDA and CDR2 is SQIVND (reference sequence). The CDR3 loop spans 14 amino acids. V gave up 8 bases and J gave up 0 bases, with 11 bases separating them. DNA of the CDR3: TGTGCCAGTTCCAGCAGTTATAGCAATCAGCCCCAGCATTTT. Translating gives CASSSSYSNQPQHF.

The rearrangement uses TRBV29-1 and TRBJ1-2; D possibly corresponds to TRBD1 (5 bases). V lost 2 bases to trimming and J lost 7 bases, with 20 bases between them. Germline V gives CDR1 SQVTM, CDR2 ANQGSEA. The CDR3 extends over 15 amino acids. CDR3 in DNA: TGCAGCGTTGAATCGAGTGGGGCTCGGGGGGGTGGCTACACCTTC. It codes for CSVESSGARGGGYTF.

The V gene is TRBV28, the J gene TRBJ2-1, with 7 nucleotides matching TRBD2. CDR1 and CDR2 from the germline V gene are MDHEN and SYDVKM. The ends lost 6 bases at V and 1 base at J; junction bases unmatched: 15. This CDR3 comprises 18 residues. CDR3 sequence (DNA): TGTGCCAGCAGGAAACTCGGGGTAGCGGGTACGTCCTACAATGAGCAGTTCTTC. It is translated as CASRKLGVAGTSYNEQFF.